The rows below give T cell receptor beta chains drawn from one sample of a study of CD8 T cells in Susac syndrome. TCRdb used MiXCR to reprocess the immunoSEQ multiplex PCR reads, holding one entry per CDR3 protein. In the table there are about 430,000 distinct CDR3 sequences, around 83% of which are singletons. Source material: CD8+ T cells from PBMCs. The receptors come from a human donor with multiple sclerosis. The CDR3 runs from the conserved cysteine through the conserved F or W. The order of the fields is J gene, clone size, D gene, V gene, CDR3 DNA, CDR3 protein. A D gene is named only where the DNA matches it firmly. A row's size may be missing; if present it is once, few, many or a size class.

>TRBJ2-3|.|.|TRBV28
TGTGCCAGCAGTTCACCCCGACAGACGTACACAGATACGCAGTATTTT
CASSSPRQTYTDTQYF
>TRBJ2-3|.|TRBD1|TRBV30
TGTGCCTGGAGTAGCGGACAGGGCGTCGAAGGGCAGTATTTT
CAWSSGQGVEGQYF
>TRBJ1-1|.|.|TRBV20-1
TGCAGTGCTCCGGACAGAAAGAACACTGAAGCTTTCTTT
CSAPDRKNTEAFF
>TRBJ1-2|.|.|TRBV3-1
TGTGCCAGCAGCCTAAAATCGACAGCATACTATGGCTACACCTTC
CASSLKSTAYYGYTF
>TRBJ2-1|.|.|TRBV25-1
TGTGCCAGCAGTGAATATTTTGGCGCTACGGACCCGTTCTTC
CASSEYFGATDPFF
>TRBJ1-1|.|.|TRBV4-1
TGCGCCAGCAGCCAACTTCAGGGGTACACTGAAGCTTTCTTT
CASSQLQGYTEAFF
>TRBJ2-7|.|TRBD1|TRBV2
TGTGCCAGTTCGGGACAGGGCACCTCCTACGAGCAGTACTTC
CASSGQGTSYEQYF
>TRBJ1-1|.|.|TRBV7-2
TGTGCCAGCAGCTTAGGGTTACATCCGAACACTGAAGCTTTCTTT
CASSLGLHPNTEAFF
>TRBJ1-1|few|TRBD1|TRBV19
TGTGCCAGTAGTACTGCAGGGGGATACACTGAAGCTTTCTTT
CASSTAGGYTEAFF
>TRBJ2-7|.|.|TRBV5-1
TGCGCCAGCGGGGAGGGGGCACTGTACGAGCAGTACTTC
CASGEGALYEQYF
>TRBJ2-7|.|TRBD1|TRBV29-1
TGCAGCGCCGGGGACAGGGGTTACGAGCAGTACTTC
CSAGDRGYEQYF
>TRBJ2-7|.|.|TRBV5-6
TGTGCCAGCAGCGGACCATTGGATCCCGACGAGCAGTACTTC
CASSGPLDPDEQYF
>TRBJ1-1|.|.|TRBV29-1
TGCAGCGTTGAGGGGCTGGACACTGAAGCTTTCTTT
CSVEGLDTEAFF
>TRBJ2-1|.|.|TRBV27
TGTGCCAGCAGTCTCCCCGGGCCCCTGGGTGAGCAGTTCTTC
CASSLPGPLGEQFF